Each of the 21 T cell receptor beta chains below was sequenced from the same sample in a study of blood T cell repertoires in COVID-19. Profiling relied on immunoSEQ multiplex PCR, and the TCRdb table lists in-frame clones only, not all of them. The sample yields about 140,000 clones, 75% to 90% seen once. Sequenced material: peripheral blood. The receptors were sampled from a woman aged 60 to 75 with active COVID-19.

This chain uses TRBV27 with TRBJ2-7; 7 bases line up with TRBD2. The CDR3 loop spans 14 amino acids. The V gene end was trimmed by 6 bases and the J gene end by 1 base; junction bases not matched to a gene: 6. The germline V gene has CDR1 MNHEY and CDR2 SMNVEV (reference sequence). The CDR3 sequence is CASRVNSGSYEQYF. DNA for the CDR3: TGTGCCAGCAGAGTGAATAGCGGGTCCTACGAGCAGTACTTC.

The chain is built from TRBV3-1 (or the pseudogene TRBV3-2) and TRBJ1-6, with D possibly being TRBD1 (5 bases). This CDR3 is 21 amino acids long. Germline V gene lookup returns CDR1 LGHDT and CDR2 YNNKEL (reference sequence). Trimming pared 1 base from V and 0 bases from J, leaving 22 bases between. The CDR3 here is CASSQGGVAGVLSSYNSPLHF. In DNA form, the CDR3 reads TGTGCCAGCAGCCAAGGGGGCGTGGCAGGAGTCCTGAGCTCCTATAATTCACCCCTCCACTTT.

This chain uses TRBV14 with TRBJ2-3; no reliable D call. Germline CDR1 is SGHDN and CDR2 is FVKESK. Trimming shortened V by 0 bases and J by 2 bases, and 15 bases separated the two germline ends. The CDR3 runs to 17 residues. CDR3 in DNA: TGTGCCAGCAGCCAAGATGGCCCAACGCACCACACAGATACGCAGTATTTT. Protein product: CASSQDGPTHHTDTQYF.

This clone appeared once. The gene calls are TRBV4-1 and TRBJ2-7; 13 positions agree with TRBD2. The V and J ends lost 4 bases and 7 bases, in that order; junction bases with no gene match: 4. Germline V gene lookup returns CDR1 MGHRA and CDR2 YSYEKL. The CDR3 is made up of 14 amino acids. The CDR3 here is CASSLGTSGTEQYF. The CDR3 DNA reads TGCGCCAGCAGCCTCGGGACTAGCGGGACAGAGCAGTACTTC.

CDR3 sequence reads: CASGGQASNQPQHF. Written as DNA, the CDR3 is TGTGCCAGCGGAGGACAGGCTAGCAATCAGCCCCAGCATTTT. V and J are TRBV6-5 and TRBJ1-5; 7 bases are shared with TRBD1. V trimming: 8 bases; J trimming: 0 bases; junction bases outside the gene matches: 4. The CDR3 runs 14 residues. Germline V CDR1 and CDR2: MNHEY, SVGAGI.

The chain's CDR3 is CASSVAPEAAYEQYF. CDR3 DNA sequence: TGTGCCAGCAGCGTAGCCCCTGAGGCAGCCTACGAGCAGTACTTC. This sequence joins TRBV9 and TRBJ2-7; no clear D gene. V shed 0 bases and J shed 2 bases, with 12 bases lying between them. Germline V gene data show CDR1 as SGDLS and CDR2 as YYNGEE. CDR3 size: 15 residues.

This chain uses TRBV4-3 with TRBJ1-5; the match to TRBD1 covers 7 bases. Germline trimming cut 4 bases from V and 0 bases from J; bases unmatched to any gene: 6. The germline V gene has CDR1 LGHNA and CDR2 YSLEER. The CDR3 runs to 16 residues. As DNA, the CDR3 is TGCGCCAGCAGCCCTCGGGACAGCCATAGCAATCAGCCCCAGCATTTT. Translation gives CASSPRDSHSNQPQHF.

The chain employs TRBV5-6 and TRBJ2-2; possible D gene TRBD1, 6 bases. Trimming pared 3 bases from V and 3 bases from J, leaving 9 bases between. There are 14 residues in the CDR3. Germline V CDR1 and CDR2: SGHDT, YYEEEE. The CDR3 nucleotides are TGTGCCAGCAGCTGGGGACACGACACCGGGGAGCTGTTTTTT. Protein: CASSWGHDTGELFF.

CDR3 in amino acids: CASTARILSPSSTDTQYF. Here the CDR3 DNA reads TGTGCCAGCACGGCGCGGATCCTCTCCCCGTCCTCTACAGATACGCAGTATTTT. The chain has TRBV2 and TRBJ2-3; D is undetermined. The CDR3 has 18 amino acids. V was cut by 7 bases and J by 3 bases, with 26 bases left in between. CDR1 and CDR2 from the germline V gene are SNHLY and FYNNEI.

V is TRBV28 and J is TRBJ2-2; TRBD2 is a possible D gene (5 bases). Germline V gives CDR1 MDHEN, CDR2 SYDVKM. This CDR3 contains 13 residues. Trimming removed 2 bases at V and 7 bases at J, with 8 bases between. This CDR3 reads CASSLEGGGELFF. The CDR3 region has the DNA TGTGCCAGCAGTTTAGAGGGTGGCGGGGAGCTGTTTTTT.

The chain carries TRBV28 and TRBJ2-7, with D perhaps matching TRBD1 (6 bases). Germline V gene lookup returns CDR1 MDHEN and CDR2 SYDVKM. The CDR3 is 12 residues long. Between the trimmed V and J ends, which lost 5 bases and 3 bases, there was a span of 8 bases. The CDR3, as DNA: TGTGCCAGCAGTCGAGGGGGCTACGAGCAGTACTTC. Translated, it gives CASSRGGYEQYF. Looking up the rest from reference TRBV28 and TRBJ2-7 gives the full variable domain: DVKVTQSSRYLVKRTGEKVFLECVQDMDHENMFWYRQDPGLGLRLIYFSYDVKMKEKGDIPEGYSVSREKKERFSLILESASTNQTSMYLCASSRGGYEQYFGPGTRLTVT.

The V gene is TRBV7-9, the J gene TRBJ1-1; 9 nucleotides align to TRBD1. The germline gives CDR1 SEHNR, CDR2 FQNEAQ (reference sequence). The CDR3 runs to 14 residues. The V gene end was trimmed by 4 bases and the J gene end by 3 bases; junction bases not matched to a gene: 3. The CDR3 DNA follows: TGTGCCAGCAGCTCCGGACAGGGGCACACTGAAGCTTTCTTT. Its protein product is CASSSGQGHTEAFF. Based on the CDR3 plus reference TRBV7-9 and TRBJ1-1, the full variable domain is DTGVSQNPRHKITKRGQNVTFRCDPISEHNRLYWYRQTLGQGPEFLTYFQNEAQLEKSRLLSDRFSAERPKGSFSTLEIQRTEQGDSAMYLCASSSGQGHTEAFFGQGTRLTVV.

This chain links TRBV18 with TRBJ1-1, with a tentative D call TRBD1 (6 bases). The CDR3 runs 13 residues. Germline-derived CDR1 and CDR2 are KGHSH and LQKENI. V was clipped by 5 bases and J by 5 bases, with 12 bases between them. The CDR3 DNA reads TGTGCCAGCTCAGCACAGGGAGGGACTGAAGCTTTCTTT. Protein sequence: CASSAQGGTEAFF.

This chain uses TRBV4-3 with TRBJ2-5; maybe TRBD1 (6 bases). CDR3 size: 16 residues. V lost 4 bases and J 0 bases, leaving 15 bases between the germline ends. CDR1 LGHNA and CDR2 YSLEER come from the germline V gene. The CDR3 loop reads CASSPRRGSDQETQYF. The DNA of the CDR3 is TGCGCCAGCAGCCCAAGAAGGGGGTCGGACCAAGAGACCCAGTACTTC.

This rearrangement joins TRBV7-9 to TRBJ2-5; 7 bases are a match to TRBD1. Germline V CDR1 and CDR2: SEHNR, FQNEAQ (reference sequence). CDR3 size: 18 residues. With 1 base clipped from V and 2 bases from J, the junction kept 13 bases outside the gene matches. The CDR3 loop is CASSLGFSPRQGQETQYF. CDR3 DNA: TGTGCCAGCAGCTTAGGCTTTAGTCCCCGACAGGGACAAGAGACCCAGTACTTC.

This clone was seen only once. V usage is TRBV5-8 and J usage is TRBJ2-7; D remains ambiguous. The V gene lost 1 base and the J gene lost 5 bases, with 16 bases spanning the gap. The CDR3 is 15 residues long. The germline CDR1 and CDR2 sequences are SGHTS and YDEGEE. The CDR3 DNA sequence: TGTGCCAGCAGCTTGCGAATAGCTCGGTCCGACGAGCAGTACTTC. This translates into CASSLRIARSDEQYF.

The J gene is TRBJ2-7, the V gene TRBV5-1; 9 bases line up with TRBD2. The CDR3 has 16 residues. Germline V gene data show CDR1 as SGHRS and CDR2 as YFSETQ. J was trimmed by 1 base and V by 0 bases; bases with no gene match: 5. As DNA, the CDR3 is TGCGCCAGCAGCTTGGGAGCGGGAGGCCGGTCCTACGAGCAGTACTTC. This sequence encodes CASSLGAGGRSYEQYF.

This chain links TRBV29-1 with TRBJ1-6; D unresolved. Between the trimmed V and J ends, which lost 5 bases and 8 bases, there was a span of 13 bases. Germline V gene data show CDR1 as SQVTM and CDR2 as ANQGSEA. The CDR3 length is 13 residues. The CDR3 here is CSVRNTLDSPLHF. The CDR3 DNA sequence: TGCAGCGTTAGAAACACGTTGGATTCACCCCTCCACTTT. Full variable domain (rest looked up from reference TRBV29-1 and TRBJ1-6): SAVISQKPSRDICQRGTSLTIQCQVDSQVTMMFWYRQQPGQSLTLIATANQGSEATYESGFVIDKFPISRPNLTFSTLTVSNMSPEDSSIYLCSVRNTLDSPLHFGNGTRLTVT.

The V and J genes are TRBV6-2 or TRBV6-3 and TRBJ2-1; weak D call: TRBD1 (5 bases). Looked up from germline, CDR1 is MNHEY and CDR2 is SVGEGT. The CDR3 runs 14 residues. V lost 0 bases to trimming and J lost 16 bases, with 19 bases between them. CDR3 nucleotide sequence: TGTGCCAGCAGTTACTCAGGGGTTTGGGTAAAGGAATTCTTC. Translation: CASSYSGVWVKEFF.

This rearrangement joins TRBV5-1 to TRBJ1-6, with 7 positions matching TRBD1. CDR1 and CDR2 (germline): SGHRS, YFSETQ. The CDR3 runs 15 residues. J lost 9 bases, V lost 5 bases, and 11 bases had no gene match. DNA of the CDR3: TGCGCCAGCAGGGAGGGACAGTCGTCAATTTCACCCCTCCACTTT. It codes for CASREGQSSISPLHF.

This chain links TRBV5-5 with TRBJ1-1; the D gene is possibly TRBD1 (5 bases). Germline loops: CDR1 SGHKS, CDR2 YYEKEE (reference sequence). Trimming removed 0 bases from V and 3 bases from J, with 6 bases in between. The CDR3 has 13 residues. CDR3 bases: TGTGCCAGCAGCTTGGGACAGTACACTGAAGCTTTCTTT. Translation: CASSLGQYTEAFF.